This TCR beta chain was profiled in a study of cytomegalovirus exposure and HLA in healthy donors. Only in-frame clones appear in the TCRdb table, and some are missing; sequencing was by immunoSEQ multiplex PCR. The sample contains more than 250,000 clones, about 85% of which appear only once. Germline CDR1 SGHVS, CDR2 FQNEAQ. V dropped 1 base and J dropped 1; count of bases not matched to a gene: 9. The CDR3 totals 19 residues. The V call is TRBV7-8, the J call TRBJ1-6; 8 bases are shared with TRBD1. The sample comprised PBMCs. This receptor was identified in a woman under 40 in good health and CMV-seropositive. Written as DNA, the CDR3 is TGTGCCAGCAGCTTAGACGACAGGGGAATAGGGTCCTATAATTCACCCCTCCACTTT. This codes for CASSLDDRGIGSYNSPLHF.